Below, 30 T cell receptor beta chains from the same sample are listed, as sequenced in a study of blood T cell repertoires in COVID-19. Assay used: immunoSEQ multiplex PCR; TCRdb lists only in-frame clones, some missing. The sample lists around 250,000 clones; approximately 80% were seen once. Sample: peripheral blood. The receptors derive from a human donor in a cohort sampled during active COVID-19.

This clone occurred once. The chain links TRBV15 to TRBJ2-2; 7 bases line up with TRBD1. Per the germline V gene, CDR1 is LNHNV and CDR2 is YYDKDF (reference sequence). CDR3 length: 15 residues. Trimming removed 3 bases from V and 0 bases from J; junction bases left unmatched: 1. DNA for the CDR3: TGTGCCACCAGCAGCAGGGGGACGAACACCGGGGAGCTGTTTTTT. Residues: CATSSRGTNTGELFF.

The chain has TRBV2 and TRBJ1-5; D remains unclear. CDR1 is SNHLY and CDR2 is FYNNEI in the germline V gene. V dropped 5 bases and J dropped 7 bases, with 9 bases sitting between them. The CDR3 is made up of 12 amino acids. In nucleotides, the CDR3 is TGTGCCAGCAGTATCGAGGAACAGCCCCAGCATTTT. This translates into CASSIEEQPQHF.

J is TRBJ2-1 and V is TRBV28; TRBD2 aligns across 8 bases. Trimming at V came to 5 bases and at J to 3 bases, leaving 9 bases not matched to a gene. The CDR3 loop spans 16 amino acids. Germline V lookup: CDR1 MDHEN, CDR2 SYDVKM. CDR3 DNA: TGTGCCAGCAGTGCCCCGGGAGGGAGAGGCTACAATGAGCAGTTCTTC. Translating it yields CASSAPGGRGYNEQFF.

This clone was observed a handful of times. The chain combines TRBV19 with TRBJ1-5; TRBD1 matches at 7 bases. The CDR3 extends over 15 amino acids. J lost 3 bases, V lost 6 bases, and 8 bases had no gene match. Looked up from germline, CDR1 is LNHDA and CDR2 is SQIVND (reference sequence). CDR3 loop: CASSFRQGANQPQHF. The CDR3 DNA sequence: TGTGCCAGTAGCTTTAGACAGGGAGCCAATCAGCCCCAGCATTTT. Using reference TRBV19 and TRBJ1-5 for the parts outside the CDR3, the full variable domain is DGGITQSPKYLFRKEGQNVTLSCEQNLNHDAMYWYRQDPGQGLRLIYYSQIVNDFQKGDIAEGYSVSREKKESFPLTVTSAQKNPTAFYLCASSFRQGANQPQHFGDGTRLSIL.

The count of this clone is one. The chain recombines TRBV11-2 with TRBJ2-3, with D possibly TRBD1 on 7 matching bases. Trimming cost V 5 bases and J 3 bases, with 15 bases left between them. Germline values: CDR1 SGHAT, CDR2 FQNNGV. The CDR3 runs 15 residues. The CDR3 is CASSPGGPGTDTQYF. The CDR3 region has the DNA TGTGCCAGCAGCCCAGGGGGGCCGGGAACAGATACGCAGTATTTT.

This clone was detected a few times. The genes are TRBV23-1 and TRBJ1-2; D may be TRBD1 (6 bases). TRBV23-1 is designated an ORF whose function remains uncertain. This CDR3 region has 14 residues. Trimming removed 4 bases at V and 0 bases at J, with 9 bases between. The CDR3 loop reads CASSPGHTNYGYTF. DNA for the CDR3: TGCGCCAGCAGTCCGGGACATACTAACTATGGCTACACCTTC.

V usage is TRBV7-2 and J usage is TRBJ2-7; TRBD1 is a possible D gene (5 bases). Per germline, CDR1 SGHTA and CDR2 FQGNSA. This CDR3 is built from 13 residues. V lost 1 base and J lost 7, with 11 bases in between. DNA for the CDR3: TGTGCCAGCAGCTTAGGCAGGGCAGGGGAGCAGTACTTC. It yields the protein CASSLGRAGEQYF.

This clone was detected only a few times. The genes are TRBV7-9 and TRBJ1-1; D gene unclear. CDR1 and CDR2 from the germline V gene are SEHNR and FQNEAQ (reference sequence). V lost 3 bases to trimming and J lost 9 bases, with 11 bases between them. The CDR3 is 12 residues long. The CDR3 nucleotides are TGTGCCAGCAGCTTTGGGCCCAGTCAAGCTTTCTTT. Translated, it gives CASSFGPSQAFF.

V gene TRBV7-8 combines with J gene TRBJ2-5, with a weak D call TRBD2 (7 bases). V lost 5 bases and J lost 5, with 12 bases in between. The CDR3 is 13 residues long. CDR1 and CDR2 from the germline V gene are SGHVS and FQNEAQ. DNA of the CDR3: TGTGCCAGCAGCCGGGGGGCAGGGGAGACCCAGTACTTC. This translates into CASSRGAGETQYF.

This rearrangement joins TRBV5-1 to TRBJ2-3; 7 nucleotides match TRBD2. The ends lost 2 bases at V and 0 bases at J; junction bases unmatched: 3. Germline V gives CDR1 SGHRS, CDR2 YFSETQ. The CDR3 has 15 residues. CDR3 region: CASSFSGFSTDTQYF. CDR3 in DNA: TGCGCCAGCAGCTTTAGCGGGTTCAGCACAGATACGCAGTATTTT.

J is TRBJ1-6 and V is TRBV5-8; D is unclear. CDR3 length equals 12 residues. Per the germline V gene, CDR1 is SGHTS and CDR2 is YDEGEE. Between the trimmed V and J ends, which lost 4 bases and 8 bases, there was a span of 7 bases. In DNA form, the CDR3 reads TGTGCCAGCAGCCCCCCAGATTCACCCCTCCACTTT. It yields the protein CASSPPDSPLHF.

The V gene is TRBV5-4, the J gene TRBJ2-2, with 7 bases identical to TRBD1. The V gene's germline CDR1 is SGHNT and CDR2 YYREEE (reference sequence). The CDR3 has 17 amino acids. The J segment lost 0 bases and the V segment lost 4 bases, leaving 9 bases of the junction unmatched. The CDR3 nucleotides read TGTGCCAGCAGCCCGGAAGTGGGACAGACGAACACCGGGGAGCTGTTTTTT. It encodes CASSPEVGQTNTGELFF.

The chain has TRBV3-1 (or the pseudogene TRBV3-2) and TRBJ1-3, with 7 bases that match TRBD1. CDR3 length: 15 amino acids. The V and J ends lost 1 base and 0 bases, in that order; junction bases with no gene match: 0. CDR1 and CDR2 (germline): LGHDT, YNNKEL (reference sequence). CDR3 DNA sequence: TGTGCCAGCAGCCAAGGGACAGGCTCTGGAAACACCATATATTTT. Translation: CASSQGTGSGNTIYF.

The V gene is TRBV4-1, the J gene TRBJ1-1; TRBD1 might be the D (6 bases). V lost 7 bases and J lost 10, with 16 bases in between. Germline CDR1 MGHRA, CDR2 YSYEKL. The CDR3 is 12 amino acids. CDR3 in amino acids: CASTGPGQRAFF. In DNA, the CDR3 is TGCGCCAGCACTGGTCCGGGACAAAGAGCTTTCTTT.

Worth noting for this clone: The same CDR3 is also encoded by other DNA sequences in this sample. The chain links TRBV28 to TRBJ2-7, with 7 positions matching TRBD1. Germline-derived CDR1 and CDR2 are MDHEN and SYDVKM. The CDR3 consists of 14 residues. The V and J ends lost 2 bases and 2 bases, in that order; junction bases with no gene match: 3. CDR3 sequence: CASSLRQGTYEQYF. The CDR3 region has the DNA TGTGCCAGCAGTTTACGACAGGGTACCTACGAGCAGTACTTC. Complete variable domain (other parts from reference TRBV28 and TRBJ2-7): DVKVTQSSRYLVKRTGEKVFLECVQDMDHENMFWYRQDPGLGLRLIYFSYDVKMKEKGDIPEGYSVSREKKERFSLILESASTNQTSMYLCASSLRQGTYEQYFGPGTRLTVT.

Only a few counts were recorded for this clone. The chain employs TRBV18 and TRBJ2-2; 9 bases are a match to TRBD1. The CDR3 consists of 16 residues. The V and J ends lost 3 bases and 2 bases, in that order; junction bases with no gene match: 4. Germline V gene sequence: CDR1 KGHSH, CDR2 LQKENI. CDR3 sequence (DNA): TGTGCCAGCTCACCCCGGACAGGGGTAAACACCGGGGAGCTGTTTTTT. Encoded protein: CASSPRTGVNTGELFF.

The rearrangement joins TRBV6-2 or TRBV6-3 to TRBJ1-1; no firm D call. This CDR3 has 13 amino acids. Germline lookup yields CDR1 MNHEY and CDR2 SVGEGT. The V end lost 2 bases, the J end lost 5 bases, and 9 bases lay between the germline ends. In nucleotides, the CDR3 is TGTGCCAGCAGTTACGGTTCCTATACTGAAGCTTTCTTT. Translating it yields CASSYGSYTEAFF.

This clone was seen more than once but under ten times. The genes are TRBV12-3 or TRBV12-4 and TRBJ1-5, with D perhaps TRBD1 (6 bases). With 7 bases removed from V and 7 bases from J, the gap between germline ends came to 14 bases. This CDR3 region has 13 residues. The CDR3 loop is CASNGGARQPQHF. CDR3 sequence (DNA): TGTGCCAGCAATGGGGGGGCGCGGCAGCCCCAGCATTTT.

The genes are TRBV7-9 and TRBJ2-3; tentative D call: TRBD2 (6 bases). Deletions cut 1 base from V and 1 base from J, with 12 bases between. This CDR3 spans 16 amino acids. The germline gives CDR1 SEHNR, CDR2 FQNEAQ (reference sequence). CDR3 DNA: TGTGCCAGCAGCTTAGGGAGGGACCATGGCACAGATACGCAGTATTTT. It yields the protein CASSLGRDHGTDTQYF.

The V call is TRBV5-5, the J call TRBJ2-2, with 10 bases that match TRBD1. V lost 7 bases, J lost 5 bases, and 5 bases stayed unmatched. The CDR3 consists of 14 residues. From germline, CDR1 is SGHKS and CDR2 YYEKEE (reference sequence). This chain's CDR3 is CASRAGQGTGELFF. The CDR3 DNA is TGTGCCAGCCGCGCGGGACAGGGGACCGGGGAGCTGTTTTTT.

The CDR3, as DNA: TGCGCCAGCAGCTCGACGCGACCGGGACAGGGGGGATCACCCCTCCACTTT. It encodes CASSSTRPGQGGSPLHF. This chain uses TRBV5-1 with TRBJ1-6, with 11 positions matching TRBD1. V trimming: 3 bases; J trimming: 10 bases; junction bases outside the gene matches: 12. The CDR3 sequence is 17 residues long. Germline loops: CDR1 SGHRS, CDR2 YFSETQ.

The rearrangement links TRBV12-3 or TRBV12-4 to TRBJ2-7; 8 bases match TRBD1. The CDR3 totals 13 residues. V gave up 5 bases and J gave up 3 bases; unmatched junction bases: 3. The CDR3, as DNA: TGTGCCAGCAGTGCCAGGGGGCTCTACGAGCAGTACTTC. This encodes CASSARGLYEQYF.

The chain combines TRBV28 with TRBJ1-4; D is unclear. Germline V lookup: CDR1 MDHEN, CDR2 SYDVKM. Trimming shortened V by 2 bases and J by 8 bases, and 6 bases separated the two germline ends. The CDR3 runs 12 residues. The CDR3 sequence is CASSLLGEKLFF. DNA for the CDR3: TGTGCCAGCAGTTTACTCGGGGAAAAACTGTTTTTT.

The chain uses TRBV6-2 or TRBV6-3 and TRBJ2-4; D possibly corresponds to TRBD1 (6 bases). Trimming shortened V by 5 bases and J by 4 bases, and 9 bases separated the two germline ends. This CDR3 contains 13 residues. Germline-derived CDR1 and CDR2 are MNHEY and SVGEGT. The CDR3: CASSATGKNIQYF. Written as DNA, the CDR3 is TGTGCCAGCAGTGCAACAGGGAAAAACATTCAGTACTTC.

The V gene is TRBV5-1, the J gene TRBJ2-2; 10 bases match TRBD2. This CDR3 has 15 amino acids. The J segment lost 6 bases and the V segment lost 4 bases, leaving 6 bases of the junction unmatched. Per germline, CDR1 SGHRS and CDR2 YFSETQ. Here the CDR3 DNA reads TGCGCCAGCAGCAAAACGAGCGGGAGGGCCGGGGAGCTGTTTTTT. As protein: CASSKTSGRAGELFF.

The V and J genes are TRBV5-1 and TRBJ2-1; no reliable D call. The germline gives CDR1 SGHRS, CDR2 YFSETQ. V was clipped by 0 bases and J by 4 bases, with 11 bases between them. This CDR3 spans 15 amino acids. The DNA for the CDR3 is TGCGCCAGCAGCTTGGCTTTTGCAGATTACAATGAGCAGTTCTTC. It is translated as CASSLAFADYNEQFF.

The chain combines TRBV29-1 with TRBJ2-7; 10 bases align to TRBD2. Germline assignment: CDR1 SQVTM and CDR2 ANQGSEA. This CDR3 spans 19 amino acids. After removal of 8 bases from V and 2 bases from J, the junction contained 24 bases not matched to a gene. The CDR3 region has the DNA TGCAGCATCGGGGACGTAGCTCTGCTAGCGGGAGCTTCCCCCTACGAGCAGTACTTC. Translated, it gives CSIGDVALLAGASPYEQYF.

In its sample, this clone was seen a few times. The chain links TRBV9 to TRBJ2-1; 10 nucleotides agree with TRBD2. Germline V gene data show CDR1 as SGDLS and CDR2 as YYNGEE. This CDR3 region has 16 residues. The V and J ends lost 2 bases and 0 bases, in that order; junction bases with no gene match: 2. The CDR3 DNA follows: TGTGCCAGCAGCGTCACTAGCGGGAACTCCTACAATGAGCAGTTCTTC. This codes for CASSVTSGNSYNEQFF.

This chain joins TRBV5-1 and TRBJ2-5; D might be TRBD2 (6 bases). With 4 bases removed from V and 1 base from J, the gap between germline ends came to 14 bases. The germline V gene encodes CDR1 SGHRS and CDR2 YFSETQ. This CDR3 has 15 residues. CDR3: CASSPHSGLQETQYF. The CDR3 DNA reads TGCGCCAGCAGCCCACATAGCGGACTCCAAGAGACCCAGTACTTC.

V usage is TRBV7-2 and J usage is TRBJ2-2; D possibly corresponds to TRBD1 (5 bases). With 2 bases removed from V and 8 bases from J, the gap between germline ends came to 15 bases. Per germline, CDR1 SGHTA and CDR2 FQGNSA. This CDR3 region has 15 residues. CDR3 sequence reads: CASSLFRGESGELFF. CDR3 in DNA: TGTGCCAGCAGCTTATTTAGGGGCGAATCGGGGGAGCTGTTTTTT. The variable domain in full, completed from reference TRBV7-2 and TRBJ2-2, reads GAGVSQSPSNKVTEKGKDVELRCDPISGHTALYWYRQSLGQGLEFLIYFQGNSAPDKSGLPSDRFSAERTGGSVSTLTIQRTQQEDSAVYLCASSLFRGESGELFFGEGSRLTVL.